This T cell receptor (beta chain) comes out of a study of PD-1 blockade in classical Hodgkin lymphoma. V shed 8 bases and J shed 5 bases, with 18 bases lying between them. The CDR3 extends over 14 amino acids. Comments on this clone: Its antigen is not identified.

Profiling relied on immunoSEQ multiplex PCR, and the TCRdb table lists in-frame clones only, not all of them. This table has tens of thousands of clones, about 85% appearing once. Noted time point: cycle 4 day 1 (C4D1), after less than 7 weeks of nivolumab. The patients all showed relapse after autologous stem cell transplantation, while their brentuximab vedotin exposure varied. Classification of best responses gave complete response, partial response or progressive disease. Study-wide points: Relapsed/refractory patients reportedly had lower baseline diversity than newly diagnosed patients.

The source material was peripheral blood mononuclear cells (PBMCs), sampled before the fourth cycle of nivolumab. The receptor comes from a human donor with classical Hodgkin lymphoma. V and J are TRBV23-1 and TRBJ1-2; a weak D match, TRBD1 (5 bases). TRBV23-1 is designated an ORF whose function remains uncertain. The CDR3 DNA follows: TGCGCCAGCCCCCCCACTCCGACAGAATATGGCTACACCTTC. Its translation: CASPPTPTEYGYTF.